This T cell receptor (beta chain) is drawn from a study of blood T cells in healthy people across ages. The overall study: The capture of about one barcoded beta molecule per two T cells was achieved by template switching.

The sample holds a few counts of this clonotype. A second roughly 7 to 12 cycle PCR used barcoded and J-beta primers. TCRdb analysed the 5' RACE reads with MiXCR anew, one entry per CDR3 protein. This table has 1.6 million or so distinct CDR3 sequences, roughly a third appearing once. The ends lost 4 bases at V and 5 bases at J; junction bases unmatched: 10. This CDR3 has 15 residues. The chain combines TRBV12-3 or TRBV12-4 with TRBJ2-5; 7 nucleotides align to TRBD2. The sequenced material came from blood. This receptor was identified in a woman aged 25-40 years in good health. The CDR3 nucleotides are TGTGCCAGCAGTTCACGGACTAGTTCGGTTGAGACCCAGTACTTC. This encodes CASSSRTSSVETQYF.